This passage covers 5 T cell receptor beta chains from one sample sequenced in a study of regulatory T cells in long-lasting Graves disease. Time point specified: newly diagnosed GD, antithyroid drugs for less than 3 months. Extracted RNA from PBMCs served as the source of the TCR library. To make TCR beta libraries, researchers used iRepertoire HTBI primers and Arm-PCR of CDR3 regions. TCRdb recomputed calls from the multiplex PCR reads with MiXCR, one row per CDR3 protein. The data show under 450,000 distinct CDR3 sequences, roughly 12% seen once. Another study also made use of these data, one on T cells in Graves' hyperthyroidism and ophthalmopathy.

Source: peripheral blood mononuclear cells (PBMCs), taken at new diagnosis, from a patient treated with antithyroid drugs. Every receptor here comes from a woman younger than 30 with Graves disease.

This clonotype was observed many times. J is TRBJ1-2 and V is TRBV6-1; TRBD1 is a possible D gene (5 bases). The CDR3 has 13 amino acids. Germline CDR1 MNHNS, CDR2 SASEGT. V dropped 2 bases and J dropped 4 bases, with 8 bases sitting between them. The CDR3: CASSERDGYGYTF. The CDR3 nucleotides are TGTGCCAGCAGTGAACGGGACGGCTATGGCTACACCTTC.

Ten or more counts support this clonotype. J is TRBJ1-5 and V is TRBV7-9; D is unresolved. Germline V gives CDR1 SEHNR, CDR2 FQNEAQ (reference sequence). Trimming pared 4 bases from V and 6 bases from J, leaving 7 bases between. The CDR3 extends over 12 amino acids. CDR3 sequence: CASSSYPQPQHF. In DNA form, the CDR3 reads TGTGCCAGCAGCTCCTACCCTCAGCCCCAGCATTTT.

The table lists this clonotype with many counts. J is TRBJ1-6 and V is TRBV28, with D unclear. Trimming shortened V by 8 bases and J by 2 bases, and 16 bases separated the two germline ends. The germline V gene has CDR1 MDHEN and CDR2 SYDVKM. The CDR3 spans 16 residues. The CDR3 reads CASFGHAGTYNSPLHF. The CDR3 DNA reads TGTGCCAGCTTCGGTCACGCCGGGACCTATAATTCACCCCTCCACTTT.

This clonotype was seen repeatedly, ten times or more. The chain is built from TRBV28 and TRBJ1-5, with D possibly matching TRBD1 (6 bases). In germline, CDR1 is MDHEN, CDR2 SYDVKM. The CDR3 has 12 amino acids. Trimming took off 2 bases at V and 9 bases at J, with 8 bases between the two ends. The CDR3 loop reads CASSLTGLPQHF. The CDR3 bases are TGTGCCAGCAGTTTAACAGGGCTGCCCCAGCATTTT. Drawing the rest from reference TRBV28 and TRBJ1-5, the complete variable domain is DVKVTQSSRYLVKRTGEKVFLECVQDMDHENMFWYRQDPGLGLRLIYFSYDVKMKEKGDIPEGYSVSREKKERFSLILESASTNQTSMYLCASSLTGLPQHFGDGTRLSIL.

In the case of this clonotype: A read error may explain this, as a much larger clone is one base away. The genes are TRBV12-3 or TRBV12-4 and TRBJ2-7; a possible D gene is TRBD2 (5 bases). The CDR3 loop spans 13 amino acids. Trimming removed 6 bases at V and 7 bases at J, with 16 bases between. The CDR3 is CASSQSSRGEQYF. The CDR3 DNA reads TGTGCCAGCAGCCAATCGTCCCGAGGGGAGCAGTACTTC.